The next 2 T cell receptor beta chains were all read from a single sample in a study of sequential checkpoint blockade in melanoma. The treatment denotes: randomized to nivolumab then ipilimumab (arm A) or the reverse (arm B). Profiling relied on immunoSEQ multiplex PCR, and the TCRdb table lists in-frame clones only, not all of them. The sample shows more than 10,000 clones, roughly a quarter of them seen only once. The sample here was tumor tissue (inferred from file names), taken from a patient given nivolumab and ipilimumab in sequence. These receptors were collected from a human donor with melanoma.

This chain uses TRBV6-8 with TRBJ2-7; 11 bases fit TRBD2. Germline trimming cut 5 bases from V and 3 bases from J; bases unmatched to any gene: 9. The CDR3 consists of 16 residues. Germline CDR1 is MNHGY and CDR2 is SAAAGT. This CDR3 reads CASSGPGTSGVYEQYF. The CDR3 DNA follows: TGTGCCAGCAGTGGCCCCGGGACTAGCGGAGTCTACGAGCAGTACTTC.

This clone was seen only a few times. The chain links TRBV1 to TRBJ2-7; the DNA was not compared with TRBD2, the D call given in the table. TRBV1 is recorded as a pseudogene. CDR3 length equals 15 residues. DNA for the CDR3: TGCGCCAGCAGCCAAGCGGGACTCCTCTCCTACGAGCAGTACTTC. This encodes CASSQAGLLSYEQYF.